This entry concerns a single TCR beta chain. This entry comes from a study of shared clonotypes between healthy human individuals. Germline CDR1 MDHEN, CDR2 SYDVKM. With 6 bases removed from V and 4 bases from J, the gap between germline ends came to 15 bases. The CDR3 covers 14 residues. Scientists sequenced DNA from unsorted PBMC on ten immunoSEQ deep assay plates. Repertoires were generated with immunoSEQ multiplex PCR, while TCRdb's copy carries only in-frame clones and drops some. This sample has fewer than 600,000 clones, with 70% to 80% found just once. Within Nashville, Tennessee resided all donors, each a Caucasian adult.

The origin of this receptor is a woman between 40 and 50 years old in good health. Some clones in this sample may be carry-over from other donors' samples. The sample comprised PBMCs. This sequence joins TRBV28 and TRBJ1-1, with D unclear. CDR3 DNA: TGTGCCAGCAGGAGCCGGGAGGGAGGCACTGAAGCTTTCTTT. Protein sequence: CASRSREGGTEAFF. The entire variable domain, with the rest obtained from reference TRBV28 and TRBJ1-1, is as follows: DVKVTQSSRYLVKRTGEKVFLECVQDMDHENMFWYRQDPGLGLRLIYFSYDVKMKEKGDIPEGYSVSREKKERFSLILESASTNQTSMYLCASRSREGGTEAFFGQGTRLTVV.